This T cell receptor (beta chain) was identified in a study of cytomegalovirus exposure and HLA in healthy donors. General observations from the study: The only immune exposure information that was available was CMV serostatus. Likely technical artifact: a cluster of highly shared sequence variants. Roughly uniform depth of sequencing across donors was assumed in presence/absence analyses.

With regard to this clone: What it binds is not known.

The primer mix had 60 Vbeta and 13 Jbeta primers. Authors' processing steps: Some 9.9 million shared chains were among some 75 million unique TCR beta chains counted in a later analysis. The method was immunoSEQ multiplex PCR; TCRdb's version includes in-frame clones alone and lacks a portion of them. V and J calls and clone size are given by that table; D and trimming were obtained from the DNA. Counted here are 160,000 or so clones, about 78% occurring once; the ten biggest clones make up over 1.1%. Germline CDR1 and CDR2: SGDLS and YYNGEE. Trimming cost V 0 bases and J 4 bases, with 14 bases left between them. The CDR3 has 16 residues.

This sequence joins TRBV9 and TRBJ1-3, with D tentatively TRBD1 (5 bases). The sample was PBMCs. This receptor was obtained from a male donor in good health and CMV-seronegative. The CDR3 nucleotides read TGTGCCAGCAGCGTAGAGGCAGGGTGGGCAGGAAACACCATATATTTT. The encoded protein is CASSVEAGWAGNTIYF.